This T cell receptor (beta chain) was documented in a study of T cells in Graves' hyperthyroidism and ophthalmopathy. Whole-study findings and limits: Before onset, ophthalmopathy was predicted by the model a median approximately 6.5 months earlier.

The trim removed 4 bases at V and 6 bases at J, leaving 6 bases unmatched. The CDR3 length is 13 residues. The germline V gene encodes CDR1 MDHEN and CDR2 SYDVKM. Comments on this clonotype: Antigen unknown.

Regions amplified from RNA transcripts were the TCR beta CDR3 regions. The TCR CDR3 was amplified in a first-round RT-PCR using the HTBI primer set. TCRdb re-analysed the multiplex PCR reads in MiXCR, keeping a single row per CDR3 protein. In the table there are 500,000 to 650,000 distinct CDR3 sequences, 17% of which are singletons. The sequence was collected from a woman aged 18-30 years with Graves' ophthalmopathy. Source material: blood. The chain uses TRBV28 and TRBJ2-7, with TRBD2 identical over 7 bases. The CDR3 DNA sequence: TGTGCCAGCAGTTCGGGGGAGGGGTCCGAGCAGTACTTC. Translated: CASSSGEGSEQYF.